Listed below are T cell receptor beta chains from one sample, sequenced in a study of T cell responses to AZD1222 COVID-19 vaccine. The repertoire was sequenced with immunoSEQ multiplex PCR; TCRdb's copy has only in-frame clones and lacks some. This sample carries tens of thousands of clones, approximately 78% of them seen once, and the ten largest clones take around 20%. This specimen was peripheral blood, taken on day 0 of AZD1222 vaccination. The receptor source for this set is an adult in good health. Each CDR3 is given with its conserved first and last residue.

J gene,V gene,CDR3 protein
TRBJ1-4,TRBV6-1,CASSEARGLDEKLFF
TRBJ1-2,TRBV28,CASMGRGAPNYGYTF
TRBJ2-2,TRBV25-1,CASSELGNTGELFF
TRBJ2-7,TRBV21-1,CASSRSGQGFVWEQYF
TRBJ2-4,TRBV7-9,CASSLVLGPLNIQYF
TRBJ1-2,TRBV2,CASSSGSYGYTF
TRBJ2-1,TRBV7-9,CASSAGLADYNEQFF
TRBJ1-1,TRBV6-5,CASGRWGVEAFF
TRBJ2-7,TRBV18,CASSPPGLAGYEQYF
TRBJ2-5,TRBV12-3/TRBV12-4,CASSPQGQETQYF
TRBJ2-1,TRBV12-3/TRBV12-4,CASESGRGEQFF
TRBJ2-1,TRBV11-2,CASRGEGTSRRHEQFF
TRBJ2-2,TRBV28,CASRLQGNTGELFF
TRBJ2-2,TRBV5-1,CASSPASGLAGELFF
TRBJ2-1,TRBV7-6,CASSLGLAGGRHEQFF